This T cell receptor beta chain was recovered during a study of vaccination and CD4 T cells after COVID-19. V lost 2 bases to trimming and J lost 2 bases, with 18 bases between them. The germline CDR1 and CDR2 sequences are MDHEN and SYDVKM. The CDR3 covers 17 residues. Comment on this clonotype: Its antigen is as yet unknown.

Sequence data for DNA of cultured CD4+ T cells were generated by the Oncomine TCR Beta short-read assay. TCRdb reprocessed the PCR reads via MiXCR and lists one record per CDR3 protein. The sample contains approximately 11,000 distinct CDR3 sequences, 55% to 60% of which appear only once. Described treatment: approximately 9-day PBMC culture with coronavirus spike peptide pools or control peptides (ViraFEST assay). The chain joins TRBV28 to TRBJ1-2; D is perhaps TRBD1 (6 bases). Specimen: CD4+ T cells from blood, cultured in vitro. The sequence was obtained from a human donor who had recovered from COVID-19. The CDR3 reads CASSLVGGPIWNYGYTF. In nucleotides, the CDR3 is TGTGCCAGCAGTTTAGTGGGGGGCCCGATTTGGAACTATGGCTACACCTTC.